The next 20 T cell receptor beta chains were all read from a single sample in a study of cytomegalovirus exposure and HLA in healthy donors (dated by TCRdb to between 2016 and 2019). Libraries were built with the immunoSEQ multiplex PCR assay. A mixture of 60 forward primers for TCR Vbeta segments and 13 reverse primers for TCR Jbeta segments was used in the multiplex PCR. The table was pulled from immuneACCESS by TCRdb, which kept in-frame rearrangements only. Such tables lose some clones; where checked, under half of the loss comes from unresolved V genes, and the rest has no known cause. Across this sample there are around 190,000 clones, with just over 75% seen only once. Together, the top ten hold approximately 2% of the sample. The source material was PBMCs. The receptors stem from a man between 25 and 39 years old in good health and CMV-seronegative.

This rearrangement joins TRBV7-2 to TRBJ2-1; weak D call: TRBD1 (5 bases). The CDR3 extends over 16 amino acids. Trimming shortened V by 5 bases and J by 4 bases, and 18 bases separated the two germline ends. Germline V CDR1 and CDR2: SGHTA, FQGNSA. Here the CDR3 reads CASSRQGSPLYNEQFF. Here the CDR3 DNA reads TGTGCCAGCAGCCGGCAGGGTTCTCCCTTATACAATGAGCAGTTCTTC.

This sequence joins TRBV27 and TRBJ1-3; D may be TRBD1 (5 bases). The CDR3 extends over 14 amino acids. Trimming stripped 3 bases from V and 2 bases from J, with 8 bases between. Germline loops: CDR1 MNHEY, CDR2 SMNVEV (reference sequence). DNA of the CDR3: TGTGCCAGCAGTTTTCGGGGGGCTGGAAACACCATATATTTT. Amino acid sequence: CASSFRGAGNTIYF.

This clone has just one count. The V call is TRBV5-1, the J call TRBJ1-1, with a tentative D call TRBD1 (6 bases). Germline V lookup: CDR1 SGHRS, CDR2 YFSETQ. With 0 bases removed from V and 0 bases from J, the gap between germline ends came to 9 bases. CDR3 length: 15 residues. CDR3 DNA sequence: TGCGCCAGCAGCTTGGATGGACAGATGAACACTGAAGCTTTCTTT. It codes for CASSLDGQMNTEAFF.

The chain employs TRBV10-3 and TRBJ2-7; 11 bases are a match to TRBD1. This CDR3 spans 15 amino acids. With 4 bases clipped from V and 4 bases from J, the junction kept 6 bases outside the gene matches. Germline V lookup: CDR1 ENHRY, CDR2 SYGVKD. CDR3 bases: TGTGCCATCAGTGGGGGACAGGGGGTGCTGTACGAGCAGTACTTC. This encodes CAISGGQGVLYEQYF.

This clone was detected once. The chain joins TRBV11-2 to TRBJ2-7, with D perhaps matching TRBD1 (6 bases). Trimming removed 5 bases at V and 0 bases at J, with 20 bases between. Germline CDR1 is SGHAT and CDR2 is FQNNGV. The CDR3 contains 17 residues. CDR3 DNA sequence: TGTGCCAGCAGCCCACTAGGGGGTTGGAGGAGCTCCTACGAGCAGTACTTC. This encodes CASSPLGGWRSSYEQYF.

V usage is TRBV18 and J usage is TRBJ1-2; D is unresolved. The germline V gene has CDR1 KGHSH and CDR2 LQKENI. Trimming took off 0 bases at V and 8 bases at J, with 10 bases between the two ends. CDR3 size: 13 residues. CDR3: CASSPPTNTGYTF. As DNA, the CDR3 is TGTGCCAGCTCACCACCAACCAACACAGGCTACACCTTC. Using reference TRBV18 and TRBJ1-2 for the parts outside the CDR3, the full variable domain is NAGVMQNPRHLVRRRGQEARLRCSPMKGHSHVYWYRQLPEEGLKFMVYLQKENIIDESGMPKERFSAEFPKEGPSILRIQQVVRGDSAAYFCASSPPTNTGYTFGSGTRLTVV.

This clone occurred once. V is TRBV4-2 and J is TRBJ2-7, with TRBD2 matching over 10 bases. The CDR3 extends over 15 amino acids. The germline gives CDR1 LGHNA, CDR2 YNFKEQ. V shed 3 bases, J shed 4 bases, and the junction held 6 bases outside the gene matches. DNA of the CDR3: TGTGCCAGCAGCCACGCTCGGACTAGCGGATACGAGCAGTACTTC. This sequence encodes CASSHARTSGYEQYF.

The rearrangement links TRBV10-3 to TRBJ2-3; D is unresolved. Trimming removed 3 bases from V and 3 bases from J, with 13 bases in between. There are 15 residues in the CDR3. In germline, CDR1 is ENHRY, CDR2 SYGVKD. DNA of the CDR3: TGTGCCATCAGTGATGCTGCGAGATATACAGATACGCAGTATTTT. As protein: CAISDAARYTDTQYF.

The chain couples TRBV5-1 to TRBJ1-1; weak D call: TRBD1 (5 bases). This CDR3 contains 14 residues. Per the germline V gene, CDR1 is SGHRS and CDR2 is YFSETQ. Trimming removed 0 bases at V and 6 bases at J, with 12 bases between. Here the CDR3 reads CASSLEQGSPEAFF. CDR3 DNA sequence: TGCGCCAGCAGCTTGGAGCAGGGCTCCCCTGAAGCTTTCTTT. Drawing the rest from reference TRBV5-1 and TRBJ1-1, the complete variable domain is KAGVTQTPRYLIKTRGQQVTLSCSPISGHRSVSWYQQTPGQGLQFLFEYFSETQRNKGNFPGRFSGRQFSNSRSEMNVSTLELGDSALYLCASSLEQGSPEAFFGQGTRLTVV.

The rearrangement joins TRBV6-6 to TRBJ2-7, with 8 bases identical to TRBD1. This CDR3 has 15 amino acids. The trim removed 0 bases at V and 3 bases at J, leaving 4 bases unmatched. Germline V gene sequence: CDR1 MNHNY, CDR2 SVGAGI (reference sequence). This CDR3 is CASSYSSDRVYEQYF. The CDR3 DNA follows: TGTGCCAGCAGTTACTCCTCGGACAGGGTCTACGAGCAGTACTTC.

The chain is built from TRBV6-1 and TRBJ2-7, with D perhaps TRBD2 (6 bases). CDR1 is MNHNS, CDR2 SASEGT, per germline. The ends were cut back, 3 bases at V and 0 bases at J, with 12 bases in the middle. The CDR3 sequence is 15 residues long. CDR3 nucleotide sequence: TGTGCCAGCAGTGATCAGGCGGGGAGCTCCTACGAGCAGTACTTC. Encoded protein: CASSDQAGSSYEQYF.

V and J are TRBV10-1 and TRBJ2-5, with D maybe TRBD2 (6 bases). The CDR3 runs to 14 residues. With 10 bases removed from V and 2 bases from J, the gap between germline ends came to 17 bases. Germline assignment: CDR1 WNHNN and CDR2 SYGVQD (reference sequence). In DNA form, the CDR3 reads TGCGCCACGAGCGGCGGGGAGACGCAAGAGACCCAGTACTTC. Encoded protein: CATSGGETQETQYF.

The V call is TRBV5-1, the J call TRBJ2-1, with D possibly matching TRBD1 (5 bases). CDR1 and CDR2 (germline): SGHRS, YFSETQ. The CDR3 has 12 residues. Trimming shortened V by 0 bases and J by 15 bases, and 13 bases separated the two germline ends. CDR3 nucleotide sequence: TGCGCCAGCAGCTTGGCCAGGGTAGTTTGGTTCTTC. Its translation: CASSLARVVWFF.

This chain links TRBV15 with TRBJ2-1, with 15 bases aligning to TRBD2. Germline V CDR1 and CDR2: LNHNV, YYDKDF (reference sequence). This CDR3 comprises 16 residues. With V trimmed by 9 bases and J by 9 bases, 12 bases remained unmatched. CDR3 region: CATSGLAGGLGPEQFF. The CDR3 region has the DNA TGTGCCACTTCGGGACTAGCGGGAGGCCTAGGTCCTGAGCAGTTCTTC.

This clone was observed a handful of times. The sample carries other DNA sequences with the same CDR3. V gene TRBV30 combines with J gene TRBJ1-4; 8 bases fit TRBD1. With 0 bases clipped from V and 5 bases from J, the junction kept 5 bases outside the gene matches. The CDR3 has 15 amino acids. Germline values: CDR1 GTSNPN, CDR2 SVGIG (reference sequence). The chain's CDR3 is CAWSVTGGVNEKLFF. In DNA form, the CDR3 reads TGTGCCTGGAGTGTAACAGGGGGTGTCAATGAAAAACTGTTTTTT.

The rearrangement uses TRBV6-7 and TRBJ2-5; possibly TRBD1 for D (6 bases). TRBV6-7 falls under the ORF class, with uncertain function. V was clipped by 1 base and J by 11 bases, with 29 bases between them. This CDR3 contains 18 residues. CDR3 sequence: CASSYCLAGYRRGLEQYF. The CDR3 region has the DNA TGTGCCAGCAGTTACTGTTTGGCAGGGTACCGAAGGGGGTTAGAGCAGTACTTC.

J is TRBJ2-3 and V is TRBV6-6; D might be TRBD1 (5 bases). Germline CDR1 and CDR2: MNHNY and SVGAGI (reference sequence). This CDR3 has 14 residues. Trimming stripped 6 bases from V and 3 bases from J, with 13 bases between. The CDR3 nucleotides read TGTGCCAGCAGACCGGGCGACAGTACAGATACGCAGTATTTT. Residues: CASRPGDSTDTQYF.

This clone was found a few times. V and J are TRBV2 and TRBJ1-1; 7 bases agree with TRBD1. The CDR3 is 13 residues long. With 5 bases clipped from V and 5 bases from J, the junction kept 5 bases outside the gene matches. The germline V gene encodes CDR1 SNHLY and CDR2 FYNNEI. CDR3: CASSLQGLTEAFF. Written as DNA, the CDR3 is TGTGCCAGCAGTCTACAGGGGTTGACTGAAGCTTTCTTT.

V is TRBV19 and J is TRBJ1-6; a weak D match, TRBD1 (6 bases). The V gene's germline CDR1 is LNHDA and CDR2 SQIVND (reference sequence). The CDR3 is 15 amino acids. Trimming took off 6 bases at V and 8 bases at J, with 17 bases between the two ends. The CDR3 region has the DNA TGTGCCAGTAGACTAACAGGGTTTGTATATTCACCCCTCCACTTT. Its protein is CASRLTGFVYSPLHF.

The V and J genes are TRBV14 and TRBJ2-5, with D tentatively TRBD2 (6 bases). The CDR3 runs to 15 residues. The germline V gene encodes CDR1 SGHDN and CDR2 FVKESK. Trimming removed 4 bases at V and 5 bases at J, with 17 bases between. DNA of the CDR3: TGTGCCAGCAGCCCCTCCGGACTATTAGGGGAGACCCAGTACTTC. Protein: CASSPSGLLGETQYF.